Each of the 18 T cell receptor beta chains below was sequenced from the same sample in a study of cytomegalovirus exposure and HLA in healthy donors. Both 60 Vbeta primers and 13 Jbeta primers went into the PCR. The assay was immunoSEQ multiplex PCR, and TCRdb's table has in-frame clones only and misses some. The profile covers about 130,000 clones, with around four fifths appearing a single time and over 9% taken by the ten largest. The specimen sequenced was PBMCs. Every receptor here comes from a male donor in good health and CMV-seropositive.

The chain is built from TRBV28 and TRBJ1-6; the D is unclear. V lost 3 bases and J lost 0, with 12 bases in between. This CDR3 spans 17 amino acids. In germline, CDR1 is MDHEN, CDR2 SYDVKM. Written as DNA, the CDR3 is TGTGCCAGCAGTTTCGTTCGGGTCCCCTCCTATAATTCACCCCTCCACTTT. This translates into CASSFVRVPSYNSPLHF.

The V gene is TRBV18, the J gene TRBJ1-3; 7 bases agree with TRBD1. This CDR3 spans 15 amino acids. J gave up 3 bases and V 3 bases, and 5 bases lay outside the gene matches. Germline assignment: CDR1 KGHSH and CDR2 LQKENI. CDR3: CASSPPTGLGNTIYF. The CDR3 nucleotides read TGTGCCAGCTCACCGCCGACAGGGCTTGGAAACACCATATATTTT.

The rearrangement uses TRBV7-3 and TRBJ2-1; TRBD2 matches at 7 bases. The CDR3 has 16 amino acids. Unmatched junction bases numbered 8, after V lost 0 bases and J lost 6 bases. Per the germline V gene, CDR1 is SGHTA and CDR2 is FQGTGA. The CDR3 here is CASSLTSGLGSNEQFF. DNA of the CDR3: TGTGCCAGCAGCTTAACGTCCGGACTAGGAAGCAATGAGCAGTTCTTC.

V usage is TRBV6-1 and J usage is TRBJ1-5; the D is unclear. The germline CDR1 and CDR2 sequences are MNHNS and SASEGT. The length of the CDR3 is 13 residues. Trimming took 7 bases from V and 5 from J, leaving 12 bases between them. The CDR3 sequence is CASTTSVHQPQHF. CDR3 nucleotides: TGTGCCAGCACTACCAGCGTTCATCAGCCCCAGCATTTT.

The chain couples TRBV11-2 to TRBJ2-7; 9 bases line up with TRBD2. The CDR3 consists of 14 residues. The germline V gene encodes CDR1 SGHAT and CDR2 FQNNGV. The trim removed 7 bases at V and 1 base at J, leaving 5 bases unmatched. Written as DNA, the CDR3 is TGTGCCAGCACCCGCGGGGGGGAATCCTACGAGCAGTACTTC. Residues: CASTRGGESYEQYF.

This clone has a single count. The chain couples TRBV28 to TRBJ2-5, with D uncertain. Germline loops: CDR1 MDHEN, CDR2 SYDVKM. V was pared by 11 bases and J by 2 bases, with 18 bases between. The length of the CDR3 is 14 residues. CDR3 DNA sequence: TGTGCCTTATCCGTGTCTACCCGACAAGAGACCCAGTACTTC. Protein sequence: CALSVSTRQETQYF.

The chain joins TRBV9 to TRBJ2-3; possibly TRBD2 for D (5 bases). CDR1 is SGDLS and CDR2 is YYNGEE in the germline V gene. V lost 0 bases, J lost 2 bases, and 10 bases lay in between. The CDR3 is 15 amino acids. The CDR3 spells CASSVGERTTDTQYF. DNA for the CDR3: TGTGCCAGCAGCGTAGGGGAGCGGACCACAGATACGCAGTATTTT.

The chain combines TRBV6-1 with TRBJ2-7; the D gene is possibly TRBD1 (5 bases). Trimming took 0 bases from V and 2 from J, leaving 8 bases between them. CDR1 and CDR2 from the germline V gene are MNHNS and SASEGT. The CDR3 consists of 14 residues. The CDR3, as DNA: TGTGCCAGCAGTGAAGCGCTGGACACCTACGAGCAGTACTTC. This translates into CASSEALDTYEQYF.

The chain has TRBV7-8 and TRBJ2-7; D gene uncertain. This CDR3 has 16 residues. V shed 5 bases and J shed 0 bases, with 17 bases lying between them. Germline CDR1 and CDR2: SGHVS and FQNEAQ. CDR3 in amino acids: CASSLVGGSSSYEQYF. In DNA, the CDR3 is TGTGCCAGCAGCCTAGTAGGCGGATCTAGCTCCTACGAGCAGTACTTC.

CDR3 bases: TGCGCCAGCAGCTTGGAGGGACAGACTTTGAATGAGCAGTTCTTC. This codes for CASSLEGQTLNEQFF. The gene calls are TRBV5-1 and TRBJ2-1, with 7 bases aligning to TRBD1. Germline V gives CDR1 SGHRS, CDR2 YFSETQ. Trimming at V came to 0 bases and at J to 7 bases, leaving 7 bases not matched to a gene. This CDR3 contains 15 residues.

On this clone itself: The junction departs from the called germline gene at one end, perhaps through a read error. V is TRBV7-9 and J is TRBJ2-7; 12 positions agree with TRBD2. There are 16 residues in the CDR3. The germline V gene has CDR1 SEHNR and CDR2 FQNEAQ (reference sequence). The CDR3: CSSSLDRLAGVGEQYF. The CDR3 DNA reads TGTTCCAGCAGCTTAGATCGACTAGCGGGAGTGGGTGAGCAGTACTTC.

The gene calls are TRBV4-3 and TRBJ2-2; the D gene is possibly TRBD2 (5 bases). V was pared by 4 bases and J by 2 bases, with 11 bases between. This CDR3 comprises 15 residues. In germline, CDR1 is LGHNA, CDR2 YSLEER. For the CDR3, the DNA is TGCGCCAGCAGCCCGTCTAGCAGTAACACCGGGGAGCTGTTTTTT. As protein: CASSPSSSNTGELFF.

In DNA form, the CDR3 reads TGTGCCAGCAGCCAAGGACCCAGGGAAGGCTATGAGCAGTTCTTC. Translating it yields CASSQGPREGYEQFF. The rearrangement uses TRBV14 and TRBJ2-1; a weak D match, TRBD1 (5 bases). With 1 base removed from V and 8 bases from J, the gap between germline ends came to 15 bases. The germline gives CDR1 SGHDN, CDR2 FVKESK. The CDR3 length is 15 residues. Looking up the rest from reference TRBV14 and TRBJ2-1 gives the full variable domain: EAGVTQFPSHSVIEKGQTVTLRCDPISGHDNLYWYRRVMGKEIKFLLHFVKESKQDESGMPNNRFLAERTGGTYSTLKVQPAELEDSGVYFCASSQGPREGYEQFFGPGTRLTVL.

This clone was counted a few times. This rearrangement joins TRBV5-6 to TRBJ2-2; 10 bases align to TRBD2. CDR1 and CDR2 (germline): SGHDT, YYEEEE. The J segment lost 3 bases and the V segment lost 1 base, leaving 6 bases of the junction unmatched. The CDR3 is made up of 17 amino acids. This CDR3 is CASSLTTSGKHTGELFF. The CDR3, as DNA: TGTGCCAGCAGCTTGACCACTAGCGGGAAGCACACCGGGGAGCTGTTTTTT.

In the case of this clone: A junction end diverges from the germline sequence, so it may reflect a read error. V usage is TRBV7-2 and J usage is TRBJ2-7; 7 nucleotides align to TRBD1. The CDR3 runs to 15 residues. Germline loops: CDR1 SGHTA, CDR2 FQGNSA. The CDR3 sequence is CASSLAGTATYKQYF. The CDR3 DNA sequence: TGTGCCAGCAGCTTAGCTGGGACAGCTACCTACAAGCAGTACTTC. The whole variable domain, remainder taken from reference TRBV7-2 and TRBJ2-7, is GAGVSQSPSNKVTEKGKDVELRCDPISGHTALYWYRQSLGQGLEFLIYFQGNSAPDKSGLPSDRFSAERTGGSVSTLTIQRTQQEDSAVYLCASSLAGTATYKQYFGPGTRLTVT.

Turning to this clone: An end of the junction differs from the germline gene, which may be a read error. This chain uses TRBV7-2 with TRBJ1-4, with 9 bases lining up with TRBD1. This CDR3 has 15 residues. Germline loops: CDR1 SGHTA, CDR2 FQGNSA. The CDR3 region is CAGSSQGAPNEKLFF. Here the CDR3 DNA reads TGTGCCGGCAGCTCACAGGGGGCCCCAAATGAAAAACTGTTTTTT.

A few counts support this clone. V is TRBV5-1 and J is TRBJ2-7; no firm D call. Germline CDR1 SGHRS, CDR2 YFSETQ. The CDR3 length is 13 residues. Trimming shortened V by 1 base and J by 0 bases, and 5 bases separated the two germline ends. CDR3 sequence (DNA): TGCGCCAGCAGCTTGTCCAGCTCCTACGAGCAGTACTTC. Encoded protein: CASSLSSSYEQYF.

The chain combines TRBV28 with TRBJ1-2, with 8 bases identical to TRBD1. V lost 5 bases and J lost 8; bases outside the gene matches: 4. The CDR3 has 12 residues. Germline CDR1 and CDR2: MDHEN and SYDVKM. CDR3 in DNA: TGTGCCAGCAGTGGGGACAGGCAAGGCTACACCTTC. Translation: CASSGDRQGYTF.